The clone carrying this TCR beta chain was recorded a few times. Its specificity is not known. The data are from a study of T-cell memory formation after mild COVID-19. Trimming pared 4 bases from V and 5 bases from J, leaving 11 bases between. Germline CDR1 and CDR2: SGHVS and FQNEAQ. The CDR3 contains 13 residues. Study findings and constraints: CD4+ contracting clones lay mainly in CM and EM, CD8+ ones in EMRA.

TCRdb analysed the 5' RACE reads with MiXCR anew, one entry per CDR3 protein. Altogether roughly 250,000 distinct CDR3 sequences are present, around 17% being singletons, with the ten largest covering approximately 20%. V gene TRBV7-8 combines with J gene TRBJ1-1; a weak D match, TRBD1 (5 bases). This TCR was sampled from a man in his late teens or twenties who had mild COVID-19 (a few samples of this study predate the infection). Cell type and time point are not known. The sequencing sample was made of PBMCs or a T cell subset sorted from them (not recorded which). The CDR3 nucleotides read TGTGCCAGCAGCTGGGTGGGGGGGACTGAAGCTTTCTTT. As protein: CASSWVGGTEAFF.